Listed below are T cell receptor beta chains from one sample, sequenced in a study of control samples from healthy donors and cancer patients. Assay: immunoSEQ multiplex PCR; the TCRdb copy retains only in-frame clones and omits some. The sample holds about 92,000 clones, about four fifths seen once. The sequencing sample was made of blood. These receptors were collected from a woman aged 60-75 years in good health. The CDR3 runs from the conserved cysteine through the conserved F or W. Fields, in order: V gene, J gene, clone size, CDR3 length, D gene, CDR3 DNA, CDR3 protein. The D gene is left open where the match is weak. Some rows mark clone size as missing; the rest say once, few, many or name a class of expanded clone.

V: TRBV6-2/TRBV6-3; J: TRBJ1-1; size: .; length: 16; D: .; DNA: TGTGCCAGCAGTCCCTGGGACTTCTCCCTGAACACTGAAGCTTTCTTT; CDR3: CASSPWDFSLNTEAFF
V: TRBV14; J: TRBJ1-2; size: few; length: 14; D: .; DNA: TGTGCCAGCAGCCAAGATAAGCGGGCTCGAGGCTACACCTTC; CDR3: CASSQDKRARGYTF
V: TRBV5-5; J: TRBJ1-6; size: .; length: 14; D: .; DNA: TGTGCCAGCAGCTTGGAAGGGAACGATTCACCCCTCCACTTT; CDR3: CASSLEGNDSPLHF
V: TRBV12-3/TRBV12-4; J: TRBJ1-1; size: .; length: 13; D: TRBD1; DNA: TGTGCCAGCACTTCAACAGGGGCCACTGAAGCTTTCTTT; CDR3: CASTSTGATEAFF
V: TRBV19; J: TRBJ1-2; size: .; length: 13; D: TRBD1; DNA: TGTGCCAGTAGTATGGGGACAGGTATTGGCTACACCTTC; CDR3: CASSMGTGIGYTF
V: TRBV11-2; J: TRBJ1-4; size: .; length: 15; D: .; DNA: TGTGCCAGCAGCTTAGGCGGGGCAACTAATGAAAAACTGTTTTTT; CDR3: CASSLGGATNEKLFF
V: TRBV5-1; J: TRBJ2-3; size: .; length: 15; D: TRBD2; DNA: TGCGCCAGCAGCAAGGGACTAGCGGCGGCAGATACGCAGTATTTT; CDR3: CASSKGLAAADTQYF
V: TRBV6-5; J: TRBJ1-1; size: .; length: 13; D: TRBD1; DNA: TGTGCCAGCAGTTACCCCGGACAGGGTAGGCCTTTCTTT; CDR3: CASSYPGQGRPFF
V: TRBV9; J: TRBJ2-3; size: .; length: 15; D: .; DNA: TGTGCCAGCAGCGTAGGTGTGTTTAGCACAGATACGCAGTATTTT; CDR3: CASSVGVFSTDTQYF
V: TRBV11-2; J: TRBJ2-3; size: .; length: 16; D: .; DNA: TGTGCCAGCAGCTTAGATGGGGGAGTAATTACAGATACGCAGTATTTT; CDR3: CASSLDGGVITDTQYF
V: TRBV27; J: TRBJ1-6; size: .; length: 15; D: TRBD1; DNA: TGTGCCAGCAGTTTCTCAGGGGGCGCGGGGTCACCCCTCCACTTT; CDR3: CASSFSGGAGSPLHF
V: TRBV6-2/TRBV6-3; J: TRBJ1-5; size: .; length: 15; D: TRBD1; DNA: TGTGCCAGCAGCCCACAGGGGGTAAGCAATCAGCCCCAGCATTTT; CDR3: CASSPQGVSNQPQHF
V: TRBV29-1; J: TRBJ2-1; size: .; length: 14; D: TRBD2; DNA: TGCAGCGGGAAACCGGGACTAGCGACCAATGAGCAGTTCTTC; CDR3: CSGKPGLATNEQFF
V: TRBV18; J: TRBJ1-5; size: .; length: 16; D: TRBD1; DNA: TGTGCCAGCTCACCGGGGACAGGGGGCAATAATCAGCCCCAGCATTTT; CDR3: CASSPGTGGNNQPQHF
V: TRBV10-3; J: TRBJ2-5; size: .; length: 13; D: .; DNA: TGTGCCATCAGTGAGTCACGTGAAGAGACCCAGTACTTC; CDR3: CAISESREETQYF